The sequence of this TCR beta chain was determined in a study of blood T cells in healthy people across ages. Points from the study as a whole: The unsorted PBMCs prevented any conclusive comparison of naive versus antigen-experienced cells. Possibly, changes in expanded clonotypes were confounded because donor CMV status was unknown. Per million T cells, TCR beta diversity dropped about linearly as age rose.

As to this clonotype: Its target is not known.

V lost 6 bases to trimming and J lost 1 base, with 12 bases between them. This CDR3 comprises 14 residues. The germline CDR1 and CDR2 sequences are MNHEY and SMNVEV (reference sequence). A J-beta primer mix and a sample-barcoded 5' primer were used in a second PCR of roughly 7 to 12 cycles. TCRdb itself ran the 5' RACE reads through MiXCR, one entry per CDR3 protein. Of fewer than 900,000 distinct CDR3 sequences in the sample, 35% to 45% were seen once. Per-sample PBMC isolation yielded at least 6.5 million cells. The chain employs TRBV27 and TRBJ1-2; D is uncertain. The sequencing sample was made of blood. This receptor was obtained from a woman in her sixties or seventies in good health. The DNA for the CDR3 is TGTGCCAGCAGCCAGGATCTTGATAACTATGGCTACACCTTC. Translation: CASSQDLDNYGYTF.